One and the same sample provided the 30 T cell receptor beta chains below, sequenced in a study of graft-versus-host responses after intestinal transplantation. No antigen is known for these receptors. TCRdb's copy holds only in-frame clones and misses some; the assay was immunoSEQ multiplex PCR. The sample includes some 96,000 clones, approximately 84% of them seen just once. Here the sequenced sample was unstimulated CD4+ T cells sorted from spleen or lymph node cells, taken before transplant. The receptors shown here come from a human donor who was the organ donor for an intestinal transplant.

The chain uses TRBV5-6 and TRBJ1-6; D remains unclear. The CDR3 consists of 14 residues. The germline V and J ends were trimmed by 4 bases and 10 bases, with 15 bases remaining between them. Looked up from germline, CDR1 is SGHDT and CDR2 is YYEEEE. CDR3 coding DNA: TGTGCCAGCAGCCCTGGGGATGTTAGATCACCCCTCCACTTT. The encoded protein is CASSPGDVRSPLHF.

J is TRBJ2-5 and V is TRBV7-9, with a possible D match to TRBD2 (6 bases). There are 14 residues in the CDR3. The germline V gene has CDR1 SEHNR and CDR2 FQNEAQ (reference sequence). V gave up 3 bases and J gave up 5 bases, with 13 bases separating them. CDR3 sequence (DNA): TGTGCCAGCAGCTTGGGGGGATTGGATGAGACCCAGTACTTC. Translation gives CASSLGGLDETQYF. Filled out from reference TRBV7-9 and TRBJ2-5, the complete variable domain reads DTGVSQNPRHKITKRGQNVTFRCDPISEHNRLYWYRQTLGQGPEFLTYFQNEAQLEKSRLLSDRFSAERPKGSFSTLEIQRTEQGDSAMYLCASSLGGLDETQYFGPGTRLLVL.

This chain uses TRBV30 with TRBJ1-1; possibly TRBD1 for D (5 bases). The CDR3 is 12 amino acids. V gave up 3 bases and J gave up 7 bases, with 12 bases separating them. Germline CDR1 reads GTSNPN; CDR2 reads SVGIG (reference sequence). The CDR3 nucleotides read TGTGCCTGGAGAGAAAGACAGTTTGAAGCTTTCTTT. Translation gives CAWRERQFEAFF.

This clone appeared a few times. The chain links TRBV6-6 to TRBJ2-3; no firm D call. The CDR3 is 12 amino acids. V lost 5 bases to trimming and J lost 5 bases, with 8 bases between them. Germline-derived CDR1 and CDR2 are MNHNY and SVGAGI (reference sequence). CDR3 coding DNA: TGTGCCAGCAGTCCGAACGGAGATACGCAGTATTTT. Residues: CASSPNGDTQYF.

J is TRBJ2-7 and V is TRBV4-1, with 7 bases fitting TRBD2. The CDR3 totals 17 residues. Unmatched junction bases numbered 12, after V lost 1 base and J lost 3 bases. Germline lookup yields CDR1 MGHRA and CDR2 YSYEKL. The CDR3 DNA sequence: TGCGCCAGCAGCCAAGGGCCTTCCGGGACTACCCGCTACGAGCAGTACTTC. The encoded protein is CASSQGPSGTTRYEQYF.

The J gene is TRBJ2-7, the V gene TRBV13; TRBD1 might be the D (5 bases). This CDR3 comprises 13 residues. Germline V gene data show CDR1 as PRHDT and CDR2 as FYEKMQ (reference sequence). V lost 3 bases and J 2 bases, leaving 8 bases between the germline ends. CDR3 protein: CASSFDSPYEQYF. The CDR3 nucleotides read TGTGCCAGCAGCTTCGACAGCCCCTACGAGCAGTACTTC.

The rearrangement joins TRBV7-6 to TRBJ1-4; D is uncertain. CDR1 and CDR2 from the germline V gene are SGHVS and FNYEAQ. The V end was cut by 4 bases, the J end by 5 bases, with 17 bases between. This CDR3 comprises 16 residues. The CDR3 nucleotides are TGTGCCAGCAGCTCCCATCCCCCCAGGAACAATGAAAAACTGTTTTTT. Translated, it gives CASSSHPPRNNEKLFF. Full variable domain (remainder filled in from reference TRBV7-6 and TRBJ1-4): GAGVSQSPRYKVTKRGQDVALRCDPISGHVSLYWYRQALGQGPEFLTYFNYEAQQDKSGLPNDRFSAERPEGSISTLTIQRTEQRDSAMYRCASSSHPPRNNEKLFFGSGTQLSVL.

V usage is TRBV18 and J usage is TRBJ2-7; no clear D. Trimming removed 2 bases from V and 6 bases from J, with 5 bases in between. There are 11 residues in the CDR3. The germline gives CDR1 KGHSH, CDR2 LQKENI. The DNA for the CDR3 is TGTGCCAGCTCACCAGGACGCGAGCAGTACTTC. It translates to CASSPGREQYF.

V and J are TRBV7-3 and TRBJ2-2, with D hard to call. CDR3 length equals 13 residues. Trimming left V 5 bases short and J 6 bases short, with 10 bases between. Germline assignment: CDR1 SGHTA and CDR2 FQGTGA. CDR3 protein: CASSPLRAGELFF. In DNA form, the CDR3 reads TGTGCCAGCAGCCCCCTTAGGGCCGGGGAGCTGTTTTTT.

DNA of the CDR3: TGTGCCAGCAGCTTAGGGGGGGGCGCTCACTATGGCTACACCTTC. Translation: CASSLGGGAHYGYTF. This chain joins TRBV7-2 and TRBJ1-2; TRBD1 is a possible D gene (6 bases). CDR3 length equals 15 residues. In germline, CDR1 is SGHTA, CDR2 FQGNSA. Deletions cut 1 base from V and 3 bases from J, with 12 bases between.

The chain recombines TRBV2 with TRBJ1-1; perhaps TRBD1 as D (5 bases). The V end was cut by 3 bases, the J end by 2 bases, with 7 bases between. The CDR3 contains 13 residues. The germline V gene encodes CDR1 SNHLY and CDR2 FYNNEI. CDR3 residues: CASSEGVNTEAFF. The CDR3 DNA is TGTGCCAGCAGTGAGGGGGTTAACACTGAAGCTTTCTTT.

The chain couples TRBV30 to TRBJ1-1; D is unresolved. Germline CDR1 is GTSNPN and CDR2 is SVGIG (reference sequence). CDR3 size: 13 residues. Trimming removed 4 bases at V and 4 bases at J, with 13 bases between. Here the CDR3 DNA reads TGTGCCTGGATGTGGGGTGACGGCACTGAAGCTTTCTTT. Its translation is CAWMWGDGTEAFF.

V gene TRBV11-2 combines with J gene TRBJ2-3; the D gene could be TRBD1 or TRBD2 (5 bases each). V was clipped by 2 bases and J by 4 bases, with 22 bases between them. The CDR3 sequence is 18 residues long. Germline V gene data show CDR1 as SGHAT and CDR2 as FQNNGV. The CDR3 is CASSLIDGASLFADTQYF. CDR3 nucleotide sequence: TGTGCCAGCAGCTTAATAGACGGGGCTAGCCTTTTTGCAGATACGCAGTATTTT.

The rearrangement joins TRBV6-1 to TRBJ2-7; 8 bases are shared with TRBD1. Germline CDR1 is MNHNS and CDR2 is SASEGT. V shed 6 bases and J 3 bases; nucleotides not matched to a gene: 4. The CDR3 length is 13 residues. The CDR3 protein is CASSGTGYYEQYF. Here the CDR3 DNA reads TGTGCCAGCAGCGGGACAGGCTACTACGAGCAGTACTTC.

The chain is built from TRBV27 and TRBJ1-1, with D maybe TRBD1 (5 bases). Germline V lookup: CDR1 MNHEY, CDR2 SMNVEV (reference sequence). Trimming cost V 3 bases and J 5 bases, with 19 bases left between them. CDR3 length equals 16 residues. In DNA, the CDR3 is TGTGCCAGCAGTTTCTCCTCTTCCACAGGTTTTACTGAAGCTTTCTTT. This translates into CASSFSSSTGFTEAFF.

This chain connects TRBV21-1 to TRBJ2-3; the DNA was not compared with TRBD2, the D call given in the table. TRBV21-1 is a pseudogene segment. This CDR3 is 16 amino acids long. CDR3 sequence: CASSKDTSSSIYTQYF. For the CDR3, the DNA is TGTGCCAGCAGCAAAGATACCTCCTCGTCTATCTATACGCAGTATTTT.

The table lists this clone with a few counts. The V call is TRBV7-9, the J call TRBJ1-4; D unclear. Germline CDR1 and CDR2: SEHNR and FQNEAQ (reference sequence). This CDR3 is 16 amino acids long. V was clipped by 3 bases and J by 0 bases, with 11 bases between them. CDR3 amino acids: CASSFSPQTTNEKLFF. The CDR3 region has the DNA TGTGCCAGCAGCTTTTCTCCCCAGACAACTAATGAAAAACTGTTTTTT.

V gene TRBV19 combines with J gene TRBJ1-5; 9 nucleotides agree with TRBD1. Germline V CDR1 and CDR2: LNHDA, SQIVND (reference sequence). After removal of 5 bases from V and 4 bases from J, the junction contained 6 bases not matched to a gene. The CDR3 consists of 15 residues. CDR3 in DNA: TGTGCCAGTAGTTCCTCCGGGACAGGGAATCAGCCCCAGCATTTT. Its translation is CASSSSGTGNQPQHF.

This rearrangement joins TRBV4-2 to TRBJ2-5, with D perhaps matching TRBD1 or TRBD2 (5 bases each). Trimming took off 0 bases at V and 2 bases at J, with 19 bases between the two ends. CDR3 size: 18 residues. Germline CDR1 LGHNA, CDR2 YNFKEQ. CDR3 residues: CASSQDWDVIREQETQYF. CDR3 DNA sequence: TGTGCCAGCAGCCAAGATTGGGATGTTATCAGGGAGCAAGAGACCCAGTACTTC.

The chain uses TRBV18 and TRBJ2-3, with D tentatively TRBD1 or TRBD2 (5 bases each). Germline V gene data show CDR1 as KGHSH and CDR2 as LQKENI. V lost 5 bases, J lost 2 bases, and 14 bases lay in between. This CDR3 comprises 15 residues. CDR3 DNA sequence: TGTGCCAGCTCAACCTACGGGACGGACACAGATACGCAGTATTTT. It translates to CASSTYGTDTDTQYF.

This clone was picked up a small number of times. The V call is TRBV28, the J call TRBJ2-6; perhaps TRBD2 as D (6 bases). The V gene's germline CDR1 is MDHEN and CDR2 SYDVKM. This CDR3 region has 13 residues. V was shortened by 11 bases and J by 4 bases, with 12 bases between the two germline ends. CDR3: CAVRGAGANVLTF. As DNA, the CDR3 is TGTGCCGTTCGCGGGGCCGGGGCCAACGTCCTGACTTTC.

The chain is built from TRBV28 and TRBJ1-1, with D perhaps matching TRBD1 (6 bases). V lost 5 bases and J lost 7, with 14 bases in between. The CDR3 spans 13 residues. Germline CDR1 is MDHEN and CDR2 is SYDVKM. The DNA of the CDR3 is TGTGCCAGCAGTGTCGGGACAAAAAATGAAGCTTTCTTT. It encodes CASSVGTKNEAFF.

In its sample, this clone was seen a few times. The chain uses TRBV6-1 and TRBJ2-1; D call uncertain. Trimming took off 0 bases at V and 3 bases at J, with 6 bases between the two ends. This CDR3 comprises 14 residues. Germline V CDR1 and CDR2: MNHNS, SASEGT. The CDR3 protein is CASSEASGYNEQFF. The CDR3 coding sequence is TGTGCCAGCAGTGAAGCTTCGGGCTACAATGAGCAGTTCTTC.

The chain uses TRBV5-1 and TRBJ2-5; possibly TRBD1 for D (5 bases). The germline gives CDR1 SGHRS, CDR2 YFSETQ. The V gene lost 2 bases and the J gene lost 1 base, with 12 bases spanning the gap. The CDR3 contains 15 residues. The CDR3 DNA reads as TGCGCCAGCAGCTTCGGAGCACAGGTCCAAGAGACCCAGTACTTC. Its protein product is CASSFGAQVQETQYF. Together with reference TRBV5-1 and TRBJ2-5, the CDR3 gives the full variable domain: KAGVTQTPRYLIKTRGQQVTLSCSPISGHRSVSWYQQTPGQGLQFLFEYFSETQRNKGNFPGRFSGRQFSNSRSEMNVSTLELGDSALYLCASSFGAQVQETQYFGPGTRLLVL.

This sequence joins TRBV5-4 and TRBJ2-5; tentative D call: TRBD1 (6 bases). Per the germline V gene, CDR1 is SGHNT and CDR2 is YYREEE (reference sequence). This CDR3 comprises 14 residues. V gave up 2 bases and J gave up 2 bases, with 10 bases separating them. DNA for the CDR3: TGTGCCAGCAGCTTATGGCAGGGGCAAGAGACCCAGTACTTC. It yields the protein CASSLWQGQETQYF.

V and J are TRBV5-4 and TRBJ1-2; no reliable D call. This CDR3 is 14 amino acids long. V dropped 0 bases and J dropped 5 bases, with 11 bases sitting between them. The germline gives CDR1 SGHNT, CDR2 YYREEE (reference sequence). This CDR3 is CASSLVTDKYGYTF. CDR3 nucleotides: TGTGCCAGCAGCTTGGTTACAGATAAATATGGCTACACCTTC.

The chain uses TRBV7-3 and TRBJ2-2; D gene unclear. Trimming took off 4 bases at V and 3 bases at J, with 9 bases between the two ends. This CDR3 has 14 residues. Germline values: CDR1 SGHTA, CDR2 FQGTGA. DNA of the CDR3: TGTGCCAGCAGCTCGAACCGGGACACCGGGGAGCTGTTTTTT. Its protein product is CASSSNRDTGELFF.

The CDR3, as DNA: TGTGCCAGTAGTCCCGGGGGGGTCCAGCCCCAGCATTTT. Translated: CASSPGGVQPQHF. The rearrangement uses TRBV19 and TRBJ1-5; possible D gene TRBD1, 5 bases. Between the trimmed V and J ends, which lost 5 bases and 7 bases, there was a span of 12 bases. Germline V gives CDR1 LNHDA, CDR2 SQIVND (reference sequence). This CDR3 comprises 13 residues.

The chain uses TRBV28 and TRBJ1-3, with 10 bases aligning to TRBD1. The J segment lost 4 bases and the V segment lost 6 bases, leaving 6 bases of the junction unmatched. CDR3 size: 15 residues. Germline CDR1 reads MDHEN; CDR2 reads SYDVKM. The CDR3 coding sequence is TGTGCCAGCAGGTCGACAGGGGGCGGAGGAAACACCATATATTTT. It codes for CASRSTGGGGNTIYF.

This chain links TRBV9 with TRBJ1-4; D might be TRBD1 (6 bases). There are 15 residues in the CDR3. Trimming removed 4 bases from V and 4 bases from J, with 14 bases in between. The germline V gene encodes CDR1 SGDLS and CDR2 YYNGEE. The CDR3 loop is CASSLGGQVNEKLFF. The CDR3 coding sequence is TGTGCCAGCAGCCTAGGGGGGCAGGTTAATGAAAAACTGTTTTTT.